Shown below are 12 T cell receptor beta chains from a single sample sequenced in a study of blood T cell repertoires in COVID-19. TCRdb keeps only in-frame clones here, not all; method: immunoSEQ multiplex PCR. The data hold about 63,000 clones, with 70% to 90% observed a single time. The sequenced sample was PBMCs or T cells enriched from blood (not recorded which). Source of these receptors: a woman aged 35 to 49 with acute COVID-19.

The chain joins TRBV7-8 to TRBJ2-7; perhaps TRBD2 as D (5 bases). The V end was cut by 8 bases, the J end by 6 bases, with 20 bases between. CDR3 length equals 14 residues. CDR1 and CDR2 (germline): SGHVS, FQNEAQ. The CDR3 reads CASEILLGRGEQYF. DNA of the CDR3: TGTGCCAGCGAAATACTACTAGGACGAGGCGAGCAGTACTTC. The full variable domain, with the rest looked up from reference TRBV7-8 and TRBJ2-7, is GAGVSQSPRYKVAKRGQDVALRCDPISGHVSLFWYQQALGQGPEFLTYFQNEAQLDKSGLPSDRFFAERPEGSVSTLKIQRTQQEDSAVYLCASEILLGRGEQYFGPGTRLTVT.

The table lists this clone with a few counts. The gene calls are TRBV19 and TRBJ1-4; 8 bases align to TRBD1. Germline V gene sequence: CDR1 LNHDA, CDR2 SQIVND (reference sequence). The CDR3 consists of 16 residues. V was pared by 8 bases and J by 6 bases, with 14 bases of the junction left unmatched. CDR3 in amino acids: CASRTGSTGFDEKLFF. CDR3 bases: TGTGCCAGTCGGACAGGGTCGACGGGATTCGATGAAAAACTGTTTTTT.

About this clone: At one of its ends the junction is not consistent with the germline gene, which may arise from a read error. The J gene is TRBJ1-5, the V gene TRBV19; 9 positions agree with TRBD1. Per germline, CDR1 LNHDA and CDR2 SQIVND (reference sequence). CDR3 length: 15 amino acids. As DNA, the CDR3 is TGTGCCAGTAGCGTACAGGGGGCGGCCAATCTGCCCCAGCATTTT. Its protein product is CASSVQGAANLPQHF.

A single count supports this clone. The V and J genes are TRBV28 and TRBJ1-2, with D maybe TRBD1 (6 bases). The length of the CDR3 is 15 residues. Germline V gene sequence: CDR1 MDHEN, CDR2 SYDVKM. CDR3 nucleotide sequence: TGTGCATGTGAACCCTCAGGGACAAGTAACTATGGCTACACCTTC. Its protein is CACEPSGTSNYGYTF.

CDR3 sequence reads: CASTGWAGNEQFF. The CDR3 DNA reads as TGTGCCAGCACTGGCTGGGCAGGCAATGAGCAGTTCTTC. The rearrangement joins TRBV14 to TRBJ2-1; D unclear. Trimming left V 7 bases short and J 6 bases short, with 13 bases between. Germline-derived CDR1 and CDR2 are SGHDN and FVKESK. This CDR3 contains 13 residues. Combining the CDR3 with reference TRBV14 and TRBJ2-1 gives the whole variable domain EAGVTQFPSHSVIEKGQTVTLRCDPISGHDNLYWYRRVMGKEIKFLLHFVKESKQDESGMPNNRFLAERTGGTYSTLKVQPAELEDSGVYFCASTGWAGNEQFFGPGTRLTVL.

The J gene is TRBJ1-4, the V gene TRBV28; no reliable D call. The germline gives CDR1 MDHEN, CDR2 SYDVKM. Trimming took 1 base from V and 4 from J, leaving 10 bases between them. CDR3 length: 15 residues. The CDR3 is CASSLSASVNEKLFF. In DNA, the CDR3 is TGTGCCAGCAGTTTATCGGCCAGCGTTAATGAAAAACTGTTTTTT.

The V call is TRBV21-1, the J call TRBJ1-5. TRBV21-1 is deemed a pseudogene. The CDR3 length is 17 residues. CDR3 amino acids: CASSNKGLEGSNQPQHF. CDR3 DNA sequence: TGTGCCAGCAGCAATAAGGGACTGGAGGGGAGCAATCAGCCCCAGCATTTT.

This chain links TRBV2 with TRBJ2-1, with D perhaps matching TRBD2 (6 bases). CDR1 is SNHLY, CDR2 FYNNEI, per germline. V lost 5 bases, J lost 6 bases, and 11 bases lay in between. The CDR3 is 13 residues long. The CDR3 nucleotides read TGTGCCAGCAGTCATGGACTATCCAATGAGCAGTTCTTC. Protein sequence: CASSHGLSNEQFF.

This clone was observed a handful of times. The chain links TRBV19 to TRBJ1-3; no reliable D call. This CDR3 comprises 15 residues. Trimming left V 9 bases short and J 4 bases short, with 19 bases between. Germline V gene data show CDR1 as LNHDA and CDR2 as SQIVND (reference sequence). CDR3 region: CASRPRGEIGNTIYF. DNA of the CDR3: TGTGCCAGCCGCCCGCGGGGTGAGATCGGAAACACCATATATTTT.

CDR3 sequence: CASSQSRIYEQYF. The CDR3, as DNA: TGCGCCAGCAGCCAGTCTAGGATCTACGAGCAGTACTTC. The V gene is TRBV5-1, the J gene TRBJ2-7; D ambiguous. Per germline, CDR1 SGHRS and CDR2 YFSETQ. The CDR3 covers 13 residues. Between the trimmed V and J ends, which lost 4 bases and 3 bases, there was a span of 11 bases. Filled out from reference TRBV5-1 and TRBJ2-7, the complete variable domain reads KAGVTQTPRYLIKTRGQQVTLSCSPISGHRSVSWYQQTPGQGLQFLFEYFSETQRNKGNFPGRFSGRQFSNSRSEMNVSTLELGDSALYLCASSQSRIYEQYFGPGTRLTVT.

This chain joins TRBV3-1 (or the pseudogene TRBV3-2) and TRBJ2-1; possibly TRBD2 for D (6 bases). There are 16 residues in the CDR3. Trimming removed 2 bases from V and 0 bases from J, with 11 bases in between. Germline CDR1 reads LGHDT; CDR2 reads YNNKEL (reference sequence). In nucleotides, the CDR3 is TGTGCCAGCAGCCAATTTGGGGGGAACTCCTACAATGAGCAGTTCTTC. This gives the protein CASSQFGGNSYNEQFF.

The chain is built from TRBV2 and TRBJ1-6; D is uncertain. This CDR3 is built from 17 residues. V gave up 5 bases and J gave up 0 bases, with 14 bases separating them. Germline lookup yields CDR1 SNHLY and CDR2 FYNNEI. The CDR3 spells CASSLFGGSSYNSPLHF. The CDR3 nucleotides read TGTGCCAGCAGTTTGTTCGGAGGTAGCTCCTATAATTCACCCCTCCACTTT.